Sequencing of this T cell receptor beta chain was carried out in a study of shared clonotypes between healthy human individuals. This CDR3 is built from 15 residues. With V trimmed by 4 bases and J by 7 bases, 11 bases remained unmatched. From germline, CDR1 is KGHSH and CDR2 LQKENI. At the deep level, the assay was run. Repertoires were generated with immunoSEQ multiplex PCR, while TCRdb's copy carries only in-frame clones and drops some. The table lists about 480,000 clones, about 79% of them singletons. The chain employs TRBV18 and TRBJ2-7, with 9 bases identical to TRBD2. This clonotype originated in a woman in her thirties or forties in good health. Some clones in this sample may be carry-over from other donors' samples. The sequenced material came from PBMCs. CDR3 sequence reads: CASSLLPGLAREQYF. CDR3 bases: TGTGCCAGCTCACTTCTTCCGGGACTAGCCAGGGAGCAGTACTTC.